This TCR beta chain derives from a study of PD-1 blockade in classical Hodgkin lymphoma. Exposure to brentuximab vedotin varied, and each patient had relapsed following autologous stem cell transplantation. Study-wide results and caveats: TCR diversity in CD4+, not CD8+, cells rose significantly by C4D1. Complete responders' baseline diversity resembled that of newly diagnosed patients.

Trimming took off 5 bases at V and 5 bases at J, with 24 bases between the two ends. The germline gives CDR1 MNHEY, CDR2 SMNVEV (reference sequence). The CDR3 is 17 residues long. Repertoires were generated with immunoSEQ multiplex PCR, while TCRdb's copy carries only in-frame clones and drops some. The sample carries about 98,000 clones, 92% recorded once. Notes on this clone: Its antigen is as yet unknown.

This receptor was obtained from a human donor with classical Hodgkin lymphoma. This chain links TRBV27 with TRBJ2-5; possibly TRBD2 for D (6 bases). The specimen was peripheral blood mononuclear cells (PBMCs), collected at baseline. CDR3 sequence (DNA): TGTGCCAGCAGTCGAGGACTATCGTCGAGGCCCGTGGAGACCCAGTACTTC. Residues: CASSRGLSSRPVETQYF.